This T cell receptor beta chain is from a study of blood T cell repertoires in COVID-19. Looking at the study overall: Whether acute or convalescent, the COVID-19 samples came from the United States, Italy and Spain. In each case, the material was cDNA or gDNA derived from T cells, B-cell-depleted T cells, or PBMCs.

This clone has more than one count but fewer than ten. Original analysis: Reference gene primer amplification gave estimated nucleated cell counts. The data were produced by immunoSEQ multiplex PCR, yet TCRdb's version contains in-frame clones alone and is incomplete. V, J and clone size were drawn from that table, and D and trimming were deduced from the DNA. The sample consists of around 97,000 clones, 80% to 90% of them appearing once. The receptor was derived from a human donor in a cohort sampled during active COVID-19. The sequenced sample was peripheral blood.

In DNA, the CDR3 is TGTGCCAGCAGTAGGGACCAAGGGACTCGATACGAGCAGTACTTC. Its translation: CASSRDQGTRYEQYF. The chain has TRBV6-5 and TRBJ2-7; the D gene is possibly TRBD2 (6 bases). With 5 bases removed from V and 4 bases from J, the gap between germline ends came to 18 bases. Germline V gene lookup returns CDR1 MNHEY and CDR2 SVGAGI. There are 15 residues in the CDR3.